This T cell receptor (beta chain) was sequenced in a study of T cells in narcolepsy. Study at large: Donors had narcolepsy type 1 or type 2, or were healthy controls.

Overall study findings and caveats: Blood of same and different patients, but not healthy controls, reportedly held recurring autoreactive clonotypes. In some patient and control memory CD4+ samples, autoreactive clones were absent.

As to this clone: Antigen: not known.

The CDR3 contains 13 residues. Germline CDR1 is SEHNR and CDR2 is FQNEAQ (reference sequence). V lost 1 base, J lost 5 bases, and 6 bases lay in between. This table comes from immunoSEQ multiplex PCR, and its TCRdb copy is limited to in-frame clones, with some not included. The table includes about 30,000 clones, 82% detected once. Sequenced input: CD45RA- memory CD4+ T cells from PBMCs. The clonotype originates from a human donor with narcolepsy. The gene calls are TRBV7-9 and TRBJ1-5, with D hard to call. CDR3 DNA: TGTGCCAGCAGCTTAGTTGGACATCAGCCCCAGCATTTT. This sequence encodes CASSLVGHQPQHF. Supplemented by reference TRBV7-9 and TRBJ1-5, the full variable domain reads DTGVSQNPRHKITKRGQNVTFRCDPISEHNRLYWYRQTLGQGPEFLTYFQNEAQLEKSRLLSDRFSAERPKGSFSTLEIQRTEQGDSAMYLCASSLVGHQPQHFGDGTRLSIL.